This T cell receptor beta chain was captured by sequencing in a study of OX40 agonist ivuxolimab in advanced cancers. Looked up from germline, CDR1 is LNHDA and CDR2 is SQIVND (reference sequence). V lost 6 bases, J lost 6 bases, and 11 bases lay in between. The CDR3 totals 12 residues. This clone was detected once. Generated by immunoSEQ multiplex PCR, the TCRdb table keeps only in-frame clones and is missing some. This table has approximately 77,000 clones, approximately 90% appearing once. This chain connects TRBV19 to TRBJ1-1; D remains unclear. The TCR was taken from an adult with an advanced solid tumor such as melanoma, head and neck, liver or kidney cancer. This specimen consisted of CD4+ or CD8+ T cells sorted from blood, obtained in a trial of the OX40 agonist ivuxolimab. DNA of the CDR3: TGTGCCAGTAGCACTGCTTTCTCTGAAGCTTTCTTT. It translates to CASSTAFSEAFF.